The next 24 T cell receptor beta chains were all read from a single sample in a study of control samples from healthy donors and cancer patients. Clones were read by immunoSEQ multiplex PCR, and TCRdb kept only the in-frame ones, dropping some. The data show approximately 90,000 clones, 85% seen once. Source material: blood. The receptors shown here come from a woman aged 40-49 years in good health.

The rearrangement links TRBV2 to TRBJ2-4; D possibly uses TRBD1 or TRBD2 (6 bases each). V dropped 2 bases and J dropped 2 bases, with 10 bases sitting between them. CDR3 length equals 15 residues. Germline CDR1 is SNHLY and CDR2 is FYNNEI. The CDR3 DNA reads TGTGCCAGCAGTGAAAGGGGGGTGACCAAAAACATTCAGTACTTC. This gives the protein CASSERGVTKNIQYF.

The J gene is TRBJ2-3, the V gene TRBV11-1; possibly TRBD1 for D (6 bases). V dropped 2 bases and J dropped 2 bases, with 11 bases sitting between them. Germline V gives CDR1 SGHAT, CDR2 FQDESV (reference sequence). The CDR3 covers 15 residues. CDR3 coding DNA: TGTGCCAGCAGCTTATTAGCAGGGGCCACAGATACGCAGTATTTT. It codes for CASSLLAGATDTQYF.

The V call is TRBV6-5, the J call TRBJ1-4; 10 positions agree with TRBD1. This CDR3 is 15 amino acids long. Per the germline V gene, CDR1 is MNHEY and CDR2 is SVGAGI. Trimming at V came to 6 bases and at J to 8 bases, leaving 9 bases not matched to a gene. DNA of the CDR3: TGTGCCAGCAGGGACGACAGGGGGCTTGGGGAAAAACTGTTTTTT. Its protein is CASRDDRGLGEKLFF.

This chain links TRBV6-6 with TRBJ2-3; no clear D gene. With 9 bases removed from V and 2 bases from J, the gap between germline ends came to 12 bases. Per germline, CDR1 MNHNY and CDR2 SVGAGI (reference sequence). The CDR3 sequence is 13 residues long. Written as DNA, the CDR3 is TGTGCCAGTGGAGTTGGGATCACAGATACGCAGTATTTT. It is translated as CASGVGITDTQYF.

J is TRBJ1-1 and V is TRBV9; weak D call: TRBD1 (5 bases). The germline gives CDR1 SGDLS, CDR2 YYNGEE. Deletions cut 0 bases from V and 0 bases from J, with 24 bases between. The CDR3 is 20 amino acids. For the CDR3, the DNA is TGTGCCAGCAGCGTAGAGGGCAGGGCGGAAGGACTAGGAATGAACACTGAAGCTTTCTTT. Its translation: CASSVEGRAEGLGMNTEAFF. The full variable domain, with the rest looked up from reference TRBV9 and TRBJ1-1, is DSGVTQTPKHLITATGQRVTLRCSPRSGDLSVYWYQQSLDQGLQFLIQYYNGEERAKGNILERFSAQQFPDLHSELNLSSLELGDSALYFCASSVEGRAEGLGMNTEAFFGQGTRLTVV.

The chain combines TRBV7-2 with TRBJ1-2; 8 nucleotides line up with TRBD1. V lost 0 bases and J lost 2; bases outside the gene matches: 5. The CDR3 totals 16 residues. Germline assignment: CDR1 SGHTA and CDR2 FQGNSA. Here the CDR3 reads CASSLASRTGNYGYTF. The CDR3, as DNA: TGTGCCAGCAGCTTAGCCTCAAGGACAGGGAACTATGGCTACACCTTC.

The chain is built from TRBV5-5 and TRBJ2-3, with D tentatively TRBD2 (5 bases). CDR3 size: 14 residues. Germline CDR1 and CDR2: SGHKS and YYEKEE (reference sequence). V was cut by 4 bases and J by 4 bases, with 13 bases left in between. For the CDR3, the DNA is TGTGCCAGCAGCCACCAAACGGGGTCAGATACGCAGTATTTT. Protein: CASSHQTGSDTQYF.

CDR3 bases: TGTGCCAGTAGTATTCGGTCCTACTCGGATACGCAGTATTTT. It translates to CASSIRSYSDTQYF. The chain has TRBV19 and TRBJ2-3; D unresolved. V lost 3 bases and J lost 6, with 13 bases in between. This CDR3 region has 14 residues. CDR1 and CDR2 from the germline V gene are LNHDA and SQIVND (reference sequence).

The gene calls are TRBV29-1 and TRBJ1-1, with D uncertain. Trimming took 0 bases from V and 2 from J, leaving 10 bases between them. Looked up from germline, CDR1 is SQVTM and CDR2 is ANQGSEA. The CDR3 extends over 14 amino acids. CDR3 in amino acids: CSVEDRTRNTEAFF. CDR3 DNA: TGCAGCGTTGAAGATCGAACCAGAAACACTGAAGCTTTCTTT.

This sequence joins TRBV1 and TRBJ2-3; TRBD1 is the table's D call, not checked against the DNA. TRBV1 is a listed pseudogene. This CDR3 is built from 16 residues. The CDR3, as DNA: TGCACCAGCAGCTCGCCCCAGGGGGCTAGCACAGATACGCAGTATTTT. Translating gives CTSSSPQGASTDTQYF.

The CDR3 spells CASSLAGILNTEAFF. CDR3 DNA: TGTGCCAGCAGCTTGGCGGGGATATTGAACACTGAAGCTTTCTTT. This chain uses TRBV5-6 with TRBJ1-1; D remains ambiguous. Trimming removed 0 bases from V and 0 bases from J, with 9 bases in between. The CDR3 is 15 residues long. Per the germline V gene, CDR1 is SGHDT and CDR2 is YYEEEE.

The chain uses TRBV6-1 and TRBJ1-2, with D tentatively TRBD1 (5 bases). This CDR3 has 14 residues. Germline V gene lookup returns CDR1 MNHNS and CDR2 SASEGT. The V end lost 2 bases, the J end lost 2 bases, and 9 bases lay between the germline ends. CDR3 sequence (DNA): TGTGCCAGCAGTGAATCCGCAGGGAACTATGGCTACACCTTC. It is translated as CASSESAGNYGYTF.

This chain uses TRBV5-8 with TRBJ1-2, with no clear D. V lost 4 bases and J 4 bases, leaving 20 bases between the germline ends. This CDR3 is 16 amino acids long. The germline gives CDR1 SGHTS, CDR2 YDEGEE. The CDR3 reads CASSPPAIEARYGYTF. Written as DNA, the CDR3 is TGTGCCAGCAGCCCACCTGCGATAGAAGCCCGCTATGGCTACACCTTC.

The chain links TRBV5-4 to TRBJ2-3; 10 bases map to TRBD1. The V gene end was trimmed by 7 bases and the J gene end by 5 bases; junction bases not matched to a gene: 7. CDR1 and CDR2 (germline): SGHNT, YYREEE (reference sequence). The CDR3 covers 14 residues. The CDR3 DNA is TGTGCCAGCGGGGACAGGGGCTATCAAGATACGCAGTATTTT. It yields the protein CASGDRGYQDTQYF. The variable domain in full, with the rest retrieved from reference TRBV5-4 and TRBJ2-3, is ETGVTQSPTHLIKTRGQQVTLRCSSQSGHNTVSWYQQALGQGPQFIFQYYREEENGRGNFPPRFSGLQFPNYSSELNVNALELDDSALYLCASGDRGYQDTQYFGPGTRLTVL.

The chain has TRBV7-9 and TRBJ1-3; D not certain. Germline assignment: CDR1 SEHNR and CDR2 FQNEAQ (reference sequence). This CDR3 has 15 amino acids. Trimming stripped 5 bases from V and 1 base from J, with 12 bases between. In DNA, the CDR3 is TGTGCCAGCAGCACCAGATTGTCTTCTGGAAACACCATATATTTT. The encoded protein is CASSTRLSSGNTIYF.

This chain connects TRBV15 to TRBJ2-6; D perhaps matches TRBD2 (5 bases). The CDR3 consists of 19 residues. V was shortened by 4 bases and J by 0 bases, with 19 bases between the two germline ends. Germline V lookup: CDR1 LNHNV, CDR2 YYDKDF (reference sequence). CDR3 in DNA: TGTGCCACCAGCATCGACTACGGGTTGCCGGCCTCTGGGGCCAACGTCCTGACTTTC. Translating it yields CATSIDYGLPASGANVLTF.

The chain couples TRBV10-3 to TRBJ2-6; 7 bases align to TRBD1. Trimming took 10 bases from V and 3 from J; bases not matched to a gene: 3. Germline V gene data show CDR1 as ENHRY and CDR2 as SYGVKD. CDR3 size: 13 residues. Here the CDR3 reads CATRTGGANVLTF. DNA of the CDR3: TGTGCCACCCGGACAGGTGGGGCCAACGTCCTGACTTTC.

V usage is TRBV15 and J usage is TRBJ2-5, with D hard to call. Germline V gives CDR1 LNHNV, CDR2 YYDKDF (reference sequence). The CDR3 consists of 12 residues. V lost 0 bases and J lost 5, with 4 bases in between. In DNA form, the CDR3 reads TGTGCCACCAGCAGAGATATGGAGACCCAGTACTTC. Residues: CATSRDMETQYF.

The V call is TRBV5-1, the J call TRBJ2-3; 9 positions match TRBD2. The CDR3 totals 15 residues. V trimming: 4 bases; J trimming: 1 base; junction bases outside the gene matches: 4. Germline V gene data show CDR1 as SGHRS and CDR2 as YFSETQ. DNA for the CDR3: TGCGCCAGCAGCCCCTTAGCGGGGGGCACAGATACGCAGTATTTT. Translated, it gives CASSPLAGGTDTQYF. The variable domain in full, with the rest retrieved from reference TRBV5-1 and TRBJ2-3, is KAGVTQTPRYLIKTRGQQVTLSCSPISGHRSVSWYQQTPGQGLQFLFEYFSETQRNKGNFPGRFSGRQFSNSRSEMNVSTLELGDSALYLCASSPLAGGTDTQYFGPGTRLTVL.

The chain combines TRBV2 with TRBJ1-2, with D tentatively TRBD1 (5 bases). Trimming cost V 0 bases and J 4 bases, with 6 bases left between them. This CDR3 region has 13 residues. Per germline, CDR1 SNHLY and CDR2 FYNNEI. The CDR3 protein is CASSEAQGYGYTF. As DNA, the CDR3 is TGTGCCAGCAGTGAAGCGCAGGGCTATGGCTACACCTTC.

The CDR3 sequence is CASSLDRGAYEQYF. CDR3 DNA sequence: TGTGCCAGCAGCTTAGACAGGGGCGCCTACGAGCAGTACTTC. J is TRBJ2-7 and V is TRBV7-2, with 7 bases that match TRBD1. Germline CDR1 and CDR2: SGHTA and FQGNSA. Unmatched junction bases numbered 2, after V lost 1 base and J lost 2 bases. This CDR3 region has 14 residues.

The CDR3 here is CASSLRVSAGLYEQYF. The CDR3 nucleotides read TGTGCCAGCAGTTTGAGGGTCTCCGCGGGCCTCTACGAGCAGTACTTC. V usage is TRBV6-2 or TRBV6-3 and J usage is TRBJ2-7; tentative D call: TRBD2 (5 bases). Germline CDR1 is MNHEY and CDR2 is SVGEGT. Trimming left V 4 bases short and J 3 bases short, with 19 bases between. There are 16 residues in the CDR3.

The V call is TRBV7-2, the J call TRBJ2-1; maybe TRBD1 (6 bases). The V and J ends lost 5 bases and 12 bases respectively, with 23 bases between them. CDR1 and CDR2 (germline): SGHTA, FQGNSA. The CDR3 spans 15 residues. CDR3 sequence (DNA): TGTGCCAGCAGCGAAGAAGGGGGATACGGTTCGAGGCAGTTCTTC. Protein sequence: CASSEEGGYGSRQFF.

The sample holds one count of this clone. The chain links TRBV6-5 to TRBJ2-7; 7 bases line up with TRBD1. The CDR3 covers 15 residues. V shed 6 bases, J shed 2 bases, and the junction held 10 bases outside the gene matches. Germline assignment: CDR1 MNHEY and CDR2 SVGAGI. DNA for the CDR3: TGTGCCAGCAGCCTCAACGAAGGGGGCCCCTACGAGCAGTACTTC. Residues: CASSLNEGGPYEQYF.